A selection of T cell receptor beta chains follows, all from one sample in a study of blood T cells in healthy people across ages. One entry per CDR3 protein results from TCRdb running MiXCR on the 5' RACE reads. This table holds just under 900,000 distinct CDR3 sequences, more than 25% found once. Sequenced: blood. The receptors derive from an elderly woman in good health. CDR3s include the opening cysteine and the closing phenylalanine or tryptophan. A D gene is named only where the DNA matches it firmly. For some rows the clone size is stated as once, few or many, or as a class when expanded; others skip it.

clone_size | j_call | v_call | d_call | cdr3_nt | cdr3_aa
many | TRBJ2-3 | TRBV6-5 | - | TGTGCCAGCAGTGGACGGGGCAGCACAGATACGCAGTATTTT | CASSGRGSTDTQYF
many | TRBJ2-7 | TRBV10-2 | TRBD1 | TGCGCCAGCCTCCGGGACAGATACGAGCAGTACTTC | CASLRDRYEQYF
- | TRBJ1-1 | TRBV7-2 | - | TGTGCCAGCACCCCCCGGTCCGGGCGATCTAACACTGAAGCTTTCTTT | CASTPRSGRSNTEAFF
many | TRBJ2-1 | TRBV12-3/TRBV12-4 | - | TGTGCCAGCGCTTGGCGCCGGTCGTGGAATGAGCAGTTCTTC | CASAWRRSWNEQFF
many | TRBJ2-7 | TRBV6-5 | TRBD2 | TGTGCCAGCAGTTCCCCCGTTAGCGGGATCTACGAGCAGTACTTC | CASSSPVSGIYEQYF
- | TRBJ2-1 | TRBV5-4 | TRBD1 | TGTGCCAGCAGCTGGGGACAGAAGAATGAGCAGTTCTTC | CASSWGQKNEQFF
- | TRBJ2-1 | TRBV19 | TRBD1 | TGTGCCAGTAGTATGACAGGGGGCGGCTACAATGAGCAGTTCTTC | CASSMTGGGYNEQFF
- | TRBJ2-1 | TRBV20-1 | - | TGCAGTGCTAGAGATGCTTCCCGGTCCTACAATGAGCAGTTCTTC | CSARDASRSYNEQFF
- | TRBJ2-1 | TRBV4-3 | TRBD2 | TGCGCCAGCAGCCAAGATTTGCGGGGGGGCCGCAATGAGCAGTTCTTC | CASSQDLRGGRNEQFF
many | TRBJ2-4 | TRBV6-2/TRBV6-3 | - | TGTGCCAGCAGTTACCATATAGAGAACATTCAGTACTTC | CASSYHIENIQYF
- | TRBJ1-3 | TRBV29-1 | - | TGCAGCGTTGAAGATCACTCGGCTGGAAACACCATATATTTT | CSVEDHSAGNTIYF
many | TRBJ2-7 | TRBV6-1 | - | TGTGCCAGCAGTGAAATGGCTTGGGGACTCAATTACGAGCAGTACTTC | CASSEMAWGLNYEQYF
- | TRBJ1-5 | TRBV2 | - | TGTGCCAGCAGTGAGGGCAGGAATAGCAATCAGCTCCAGCATTTT | CASSEGRNSNQLQHF
- | TRBJ2-2 | TRBV6-5 | TRBD2 | TGTGCCAGCAGTCGCACTGGCGCGGGGGGGGCCGGGGAGCTGTTTTTT | CASSRTGAGGAGELFF
- | TRBJ2-1 | TRBV20-1 | - | TGCAGTGCTAGAGACCTCTTGCCAGGGCAGTACAATGGGCAGTTCTTC | CSARDLLPGQYNGQFF
many | TRBJ2-1 | TRBV6-1 | - | TGTGCCAGCAGTGTGGACTACCCCAATGAGCAGTTCTTC | CASSVDYPNEQFF
many | TRBJ1-2 | TRBV3-1 | TRBD1 | TGTGCCAGCAGCCAGACAGGGTCGGGTGGCTACACCTTC | CASSQTGSGGYTF
- | TRBJ2-1 | TRBV6-2/TRBV6-3 | TRBD2 | TGTGCCAGCAGTCGGGTCGTCGGACTAGCGGGGGGAGGGGAGCAGTTCTTC | CASSRVVGLAGGGEQFF
many | TRBJ2-3 | TRBV12-3/TRBV12-4 | - | TGTGCCAGCAGCTTTACGGGACGCACAGATACGCAGTATTTT | CASSFTGRTDTQYF
many | TRBJ2-5 | TRBV7-2 | - | TGTGCCAGCAGCTTGGGGGGCAGGATCGCGCGCGAGACCCAGTACTTC | CASSLGGRIARETQYF
few | TRBJ2-4 | TRBV3-1 | - | TGTGTCAGCAGCCAAGGTCAACTCATAAACATTCAGTACTTC | CVSSQGQLINIQYF
few | TRBJ2-3 | TRBV12-3/TRBV12-4 | TRBD1 | TGTGCCAGCAGTAGACAGGGGGCCGTGGCAGATACGCAGTATTTT | CASSRQGAVADTQYF
many | TRBJ1-4 | TRBV5-1 | TRBD1 | TGCGCCAGCAGCCAGGGACAGTACCCTAATGAAAAACTGTTTTTT | CASSQGQYPNEKLFF
- | TRBJ1-5 | TRBV20-1 | - | TGCAGTGCTAAGAAGGCAGGAAGAATCAATCAGCCCCAGCATTTT | CSAKKAGRINQPQHF
many | TRBJ2-7 | TRBV5-1 | - | TGCGCCAGCAGCTTGGAGTCCGGGATCTACGAGCAGTACTTC | CASSLESGIYEQYF
many | TRBJ2-3 | TRBV24-1 | TRBD2 | TGTGCCACCAGCGGCGGGGGAGGACCAGATACGCAGTATTTT | CATSGGGGPDTQYF
- | TRBJ2-3 | TRBV7-2 | - | TGTGCCTCGAAGCTCGACACAGATACGCAGTATTTT | CASKLDTDTQYF
- | TRBJ2-5 | TRBV19 | - | TGTGCCGGTAGTACGGGGGTACGGGCAGAGACCCAGTACTTC | CAGSTGVRAETQYF
many | TRBJ2-3 | TRBV7-2 | - | TGTGCCAGCAGCTTGGCCCGTTTGGATACGCAGTATTTT | CASSLARLDTQYF
few | TRBJ2-7 | TRBV28 | TRBD1 | TGTGCCAGCAGTACCCGGGACAGGGTGTGGCTAGACGAGCAGTACTTC | CASSTRDRVWLDEQYF
- | TRBJ1-2 | TRBV5-1 | TRBD1 | TGCGCCAGCCAGCGGGACAGCCTTTCGGGCTACACCTTC | CASQRDSLSGYTF
many | TRBJ2-4 | TRBV7-9 | TRBD1 | TGTGCCAGCAGCGCCCAGACAGGGATGTACATTCAGTACTTC | CASSAQTGMYIQYF
many | TRBJ1-5 | TRBV15 | - | TGTGCCACCAGCGCGGCGTGGGATCAGCCCCAGCATTTT | CATSAAWDQPQHF
many | TRBJ2-4 | TRBV7-8 | - | TGTGCCAGCAGCTCGGACAGATTAGCCAAAAACATTCAGTACTTC | CASSSDRLAKNIQYF
many | TRBJ2-5 | TRBV5-5 | - | TGTGCCAGCAGCCCCAGGGGTGGGTCGGAGACCCAGTACTTC | CASSPRGGSETQYF
many | TRBJ2-1 | TRBV11-3 | - | TGTGCCAGCAGCTTGGCCCCAGGGAGCTCCTACAATGAGCAGTTCTTC | CASSLAPGSSYNEQFF
- | TRBJ2-5 | TRBV7-2 | TRBD2 | TGTGCCAGCGGCGTCCCCGGGACTAAGAATGAGCAGTACTTC | CASGVPGTKNEQYF
many | TRBJ2-3 | TRBV12-3/TRBV12-4 | TRBD2 | TGTGCCAGCAGTTTGGCGCTAGCGGCCACAGATACGCAGTATTTT | CASSLALAATDTQYF
many | TRBJ2-3 | TRBV15 | - | TGTGCCACCAGCATCAGAGGGGCCACAGATACGCAGTATTTT | CATSIRGATDTQYF
many | TRBJ2-1 | TRBV20-1 | - | TGCAGTGCTAGGAAGAGCTCCTACAATGAGCAGTTCTTC | CSARKSSYNEQFF
- | TRBJ1-1 | TRBV3-1 | - | TGTGCCAGCAGCAATACAGAAAACACTGAAGCTTTCTTT | CASSNTENTEAFF
- | TRBJ2-7 | TRBV15 | TRBD1 | TGTGCCACCAGCAGAGGGGGACAGAAAAACTACGAGCAGTACTTC | CATSRGGQKNYEQYF
- | TRBJ1-1 | TRBV7-2 | - | TGTGCCAGCAGCTTAGATGTGACAATGAACACTGAAGCTTTCTTT | CASSLDVTMNTEAFF
- | TRBJ1-5 | TRBV12-3/TRBV12-4 | - | TGTGCCAGCACCCGGGGCCGTAGTCGCAATCAGCCCCAGCATTTT | CASTRGRSRNQPQHF
- | TRBJ2-2 | TRBV6-1 | - | TGTGCCAGCAGAGAAATACGGGGTTCCGGGGAGCTGTTTTTT | CASREIRGSGELFF
many | TRBJ2-1 | TRBV9 | TRBD1 | TGTGCCAGCAGCCCAGGGACAGGGTATGAGCAGTTCTTC | CASSPGTGYEQFF
- | TRBJ1-1 | TRBV5-1 | - | TGCACCAGCAGCTTGGAGGGCTTGAACACTGAAGCTTTCTTT | CTSSLEGLNTEAFF
many | TRBJ2-1 | TRBV12-3/TRBV12-4 | TRBD1 | TGTGCCAGCTCCCCCCAGGGGGCTTTGATCAATGAGCAGTTCTTC | CASSPQGALINEQFF
- | TRBJ2-5 | TRBV7-2 | - | TGTGCCAGCAGCTTAGACTACAGGTCGGAGACCCAGTACTTC | CASSLDYRSETQYF
many | TRBJ2-4 | TRBV3-1 | - | TGTGCCAGCAGCCAAGCGGCATCTCTAGCCAAAAACATTCAGTACTTC | CASSQAASLAKNIQYF
- | TRBJ1-2 | TRBV25-1 | - | TGTGCCAGCGAAGACAGTAGGGGGACGATAAACACCTTC | CASEDSRGTINTF
few | TRBJ1-4 | TRBV20-1 | - | TGCAGTGCCGGTACAGGGTTTTTTAATGAAAAACTGTTTTTT | CSAGTGFFNEKLFF
many | TRBJ2-4 | TRBV5-4 | - | TGTGCCAGCAGCTTGGGTTGGGGGGCGGAAAACATTCAGTACTTC | CASSLGWGAENIQYF
few | TRBJ1-2 | TRBV7-9 | - | TGTGCCAGCAGCTTAGCGGGATCCGAGAATGGCTACACCTTC | CASSLAGSENGYTF
many | TRBJ2-7 | TRBV9 | TRBD2 | TGTGCCAGCAGCGTAGCAGCGGGGGGTAACTCCTACGAGCAGTACTTC | CASSVAAGGNSYEQYF
many | TRBJ2-7 | TRBV15 | TRBD2 | TGTGCCACCAGCATTGGGACTAGTGATTTCTCCTACGAGCAGTACTTC | CATSIGTSDFSYEQYF
- | TRBJ1-6 | TRBV7-2 | - | TGTGCCAGCAGCTTGCCGCCCGGTGGTGGATTCTACGATTCACCCCTCCACTTT | CASSLPPGGGFYDSPLHF